The clone carrying this T cell receptor beta chain has just a few counts. Antigen: not known. This sample was taken from a study of cytomegalovirus exposure and HLA in healthy donors. Study findings and constraints: Differences between HLA loci emerged in a later analysis of TCR association rates, with DRB1 most and HLA-C fewest. HLA-A and HLA-B allele assignments for most subjects were reportedly predicted accurately using TCR beta sequences. Certain indistinguishable V segments, among them TRBV6-2 and TRBV6-3, were excluded.

This PCR relied on a set of 60 Vbeta primers and 13 Jbeta primers. The protocol was immunoSEQ multiplex PCR, while the TCRdb copy is restricted to in-frame clones and leaves out a portion. The repertoire consists of roughly 140,000 clones, with about 88% occurring once and the leading ten covering about 2.3%. V shed 10 bases and J 6 bases; nucleotides not matched to a gene: 10. In germline, CDR1 is MNHEY, CDR2 SVGAGI. The CDR3 is 13 residues long. The chain links TRBV6-5 to TRBJ1-2, with 8 bases lining up with TRBD1. The sample comprised PBMCs. This clonotype originated in a woman in her late teens or twenties in good health and CMV-seronegative. CDR3 bases: TGTGCCACCTTCCAGGGGGCGTGGGATGGCTACACCTTC. This gives the protein CATFQGAWDGYTF.